This T cell receptor (beta chain) came from a study of CXCR3-negative and CXCR3-positive naive CD8 T cells. Study in general: Every library held about 1.5 +/- 0.3 million TRB reads, and the total came to around 150 million.

Triplicates of roughly 300,000 cells were sorted from each CD8+ T cell subset. With regard to this clonotype: Antigen specificity is unknown.

Study-wide results and caveats: Whereas both naive subsets had comparably high diversity, memory CD8+ cells had much lower diversity. A higher hydrophobicity marked the TRB CDR3s of CXCR3-positive naive cells versus CXCR3-negative naive cells.

The method, 5' RACE with UMI labels, was used to prepare the TRB cDNA libraries. Each CDR3 protein gets one entry in TCRdb, which reprocessed the 5' RACE reads and gives no DNA. This sample's table has tens of thousands of distinct CDR3 sequences. This receptor was taken from a human donor in good health. Some clones in this sample may be carry-over from other donors' samples. Sequences were obtained from naive CXCR3- CD8+ T cells from blood. Subset described: CD45RO-CCR7+CD27+CD95- naive CD8+ T cells lacking CXCR3 (TNR3-).

CDR3 residues: CASSSESAKETQYF. This sequence joins TRBV11-2 and TRBJ2-5; no DNA is available, so the TRBD2 call from TCRdb remains unchecked. Germline values: CDR1 SGHAT, CDR2 FQNNGV. The length of the CDR3 is 14 residues.